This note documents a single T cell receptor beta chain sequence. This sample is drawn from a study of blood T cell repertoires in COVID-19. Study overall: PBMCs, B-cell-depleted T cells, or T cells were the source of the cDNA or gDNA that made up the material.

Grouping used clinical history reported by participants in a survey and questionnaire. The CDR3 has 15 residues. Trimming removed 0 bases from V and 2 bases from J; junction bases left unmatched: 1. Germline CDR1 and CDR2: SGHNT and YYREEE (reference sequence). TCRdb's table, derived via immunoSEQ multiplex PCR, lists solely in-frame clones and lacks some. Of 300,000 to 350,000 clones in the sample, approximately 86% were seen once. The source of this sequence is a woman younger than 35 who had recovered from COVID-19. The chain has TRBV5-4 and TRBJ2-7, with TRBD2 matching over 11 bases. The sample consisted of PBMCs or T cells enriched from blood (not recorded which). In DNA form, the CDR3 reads TGTGCCAGCAGCTTGGTGACTAGCGGGGCCTACGAGCAGTACTTC. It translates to CASSLVTSGAYEQYF.